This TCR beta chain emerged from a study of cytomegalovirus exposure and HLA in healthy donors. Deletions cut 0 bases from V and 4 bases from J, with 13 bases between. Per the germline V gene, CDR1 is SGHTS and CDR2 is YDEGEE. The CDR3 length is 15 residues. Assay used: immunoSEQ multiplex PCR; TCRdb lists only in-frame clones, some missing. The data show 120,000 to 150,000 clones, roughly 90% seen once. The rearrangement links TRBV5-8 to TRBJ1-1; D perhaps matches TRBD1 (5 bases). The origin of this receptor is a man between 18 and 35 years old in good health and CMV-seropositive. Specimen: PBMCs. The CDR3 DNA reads TGTGCCAGCAGCTTGGGAAACCCAAGGGGCACTGAAGCTTTCTTT. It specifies CASSLGNPRGTEAFF.